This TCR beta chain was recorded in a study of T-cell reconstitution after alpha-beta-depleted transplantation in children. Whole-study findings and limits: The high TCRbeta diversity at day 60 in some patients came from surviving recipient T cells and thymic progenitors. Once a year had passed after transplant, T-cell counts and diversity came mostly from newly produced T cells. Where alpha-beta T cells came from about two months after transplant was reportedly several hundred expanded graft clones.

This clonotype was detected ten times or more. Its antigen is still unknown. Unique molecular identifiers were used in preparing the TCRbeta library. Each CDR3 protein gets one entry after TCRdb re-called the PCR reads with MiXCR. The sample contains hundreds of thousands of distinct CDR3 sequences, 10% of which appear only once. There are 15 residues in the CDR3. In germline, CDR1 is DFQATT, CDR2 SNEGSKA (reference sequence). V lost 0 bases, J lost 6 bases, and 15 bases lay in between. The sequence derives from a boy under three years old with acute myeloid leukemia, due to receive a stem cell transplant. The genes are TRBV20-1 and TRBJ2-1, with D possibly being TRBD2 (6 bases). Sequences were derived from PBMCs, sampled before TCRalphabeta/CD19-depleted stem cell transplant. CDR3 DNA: TGCAGTGCTAGAGATCACGATGGACTACTCAATGAGCAGTTCTTC. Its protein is CSARDHDGLLNEQFF.